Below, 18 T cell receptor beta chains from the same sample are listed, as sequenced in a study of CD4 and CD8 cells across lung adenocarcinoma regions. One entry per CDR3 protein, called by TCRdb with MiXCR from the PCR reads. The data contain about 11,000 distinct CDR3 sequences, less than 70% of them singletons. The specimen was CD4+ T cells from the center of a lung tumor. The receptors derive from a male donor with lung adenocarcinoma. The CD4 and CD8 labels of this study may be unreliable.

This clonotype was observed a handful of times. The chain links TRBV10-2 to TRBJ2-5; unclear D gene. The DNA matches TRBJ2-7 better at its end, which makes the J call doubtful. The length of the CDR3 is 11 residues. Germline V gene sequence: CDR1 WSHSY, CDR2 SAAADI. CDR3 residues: CASSDYDEQYF. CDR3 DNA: TGCGCCAGCAGTGATTACGACGAGCAGTACTTC.

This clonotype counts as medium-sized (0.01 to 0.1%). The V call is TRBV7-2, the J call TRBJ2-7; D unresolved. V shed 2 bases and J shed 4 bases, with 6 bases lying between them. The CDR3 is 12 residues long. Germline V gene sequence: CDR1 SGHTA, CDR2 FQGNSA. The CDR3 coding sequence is TGTGCCAGCAGCTTAAGATTTTACGAGCAGTACTTC. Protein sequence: CASSLRFYEQYF.

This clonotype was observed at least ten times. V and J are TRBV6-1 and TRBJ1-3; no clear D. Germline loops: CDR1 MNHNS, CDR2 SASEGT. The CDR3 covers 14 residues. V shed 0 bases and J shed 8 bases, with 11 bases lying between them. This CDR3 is CASSEASGGDTIYF. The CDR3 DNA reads TGTGCCAGCAGTGAAGCCTCGGGTGGGGACACCATATATTTT.

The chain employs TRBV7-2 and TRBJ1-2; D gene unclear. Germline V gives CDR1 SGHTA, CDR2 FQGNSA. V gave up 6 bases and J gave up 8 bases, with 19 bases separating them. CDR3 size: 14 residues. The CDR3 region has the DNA TGTGCCAGCAGGGAGGACGGATTGAGTTGGGGCTACACCTTC. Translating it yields CASREDGLSWGYTF.

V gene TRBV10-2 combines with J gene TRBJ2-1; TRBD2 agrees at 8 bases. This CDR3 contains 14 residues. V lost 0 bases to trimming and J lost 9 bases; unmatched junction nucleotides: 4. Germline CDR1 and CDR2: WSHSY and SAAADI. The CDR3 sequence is CASSESTSGTEQFF. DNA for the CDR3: TGCGCCAGCAGTGAGTCCACTAGCGGAACTGAGCAGTTCTTC.

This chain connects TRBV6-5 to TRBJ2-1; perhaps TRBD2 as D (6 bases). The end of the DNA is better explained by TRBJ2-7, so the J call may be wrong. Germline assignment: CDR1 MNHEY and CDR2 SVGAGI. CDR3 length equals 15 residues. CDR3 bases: TGTGCCAGCAGTTACTCCCGGGGACTTATTTACGAGCAGTACTTC. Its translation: CASSYSRGLIYEQYF.

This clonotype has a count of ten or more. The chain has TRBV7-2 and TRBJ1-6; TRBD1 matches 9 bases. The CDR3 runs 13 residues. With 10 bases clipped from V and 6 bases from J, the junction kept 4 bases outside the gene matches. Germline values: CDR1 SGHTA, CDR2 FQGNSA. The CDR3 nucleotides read TGTGCCACGGGACAGGGTGTTAATTCACCCCTCCACTTT. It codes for CATGQGVNSPLHF.

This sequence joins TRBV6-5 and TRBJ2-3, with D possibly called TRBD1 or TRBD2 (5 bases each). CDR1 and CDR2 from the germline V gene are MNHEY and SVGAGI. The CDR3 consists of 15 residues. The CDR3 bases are TGTGCTAGGGGTTACTCGGGCCGGGACACAGATACGCAGTATTTT. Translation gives CARGYSGRDTDTQYF.

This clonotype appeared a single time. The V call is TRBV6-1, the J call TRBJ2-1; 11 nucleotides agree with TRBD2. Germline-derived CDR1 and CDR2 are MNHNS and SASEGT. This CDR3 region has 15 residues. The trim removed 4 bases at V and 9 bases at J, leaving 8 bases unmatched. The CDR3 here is CASSGGTSGSGEQFF. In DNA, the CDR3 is TGTGCCAGCAGTGGAGGAACTAGCGGGAGCGGTGAGCAGTTCTTC.

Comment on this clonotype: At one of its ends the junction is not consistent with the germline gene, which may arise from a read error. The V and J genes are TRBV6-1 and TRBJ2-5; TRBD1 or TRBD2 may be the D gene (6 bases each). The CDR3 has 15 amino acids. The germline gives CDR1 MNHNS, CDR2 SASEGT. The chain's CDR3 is CGRGRGTRDQETQYF. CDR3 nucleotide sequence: TGTGGCAGGGGCCGCGGGACCCGTGACCAAGAGACGCAGTATTTC.

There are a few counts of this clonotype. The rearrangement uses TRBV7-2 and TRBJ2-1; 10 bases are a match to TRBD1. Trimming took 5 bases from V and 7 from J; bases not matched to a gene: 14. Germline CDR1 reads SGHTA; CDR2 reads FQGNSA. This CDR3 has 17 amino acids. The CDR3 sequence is CASSINPWDRGKNEQFF. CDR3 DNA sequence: TGTGCCAGCAGCATTAACCCTTGGGACAGGGGCAAAAATGAGCAGTTCTTC.

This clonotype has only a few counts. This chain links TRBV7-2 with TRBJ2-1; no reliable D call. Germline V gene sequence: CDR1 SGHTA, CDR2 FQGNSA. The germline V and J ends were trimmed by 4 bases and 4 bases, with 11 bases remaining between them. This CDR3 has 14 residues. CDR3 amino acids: CASSSPGQYNEQFF. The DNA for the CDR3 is TGTGCCAGCAGCTCCCCCGGCCAATACAATGAGCAGTTCTTC.

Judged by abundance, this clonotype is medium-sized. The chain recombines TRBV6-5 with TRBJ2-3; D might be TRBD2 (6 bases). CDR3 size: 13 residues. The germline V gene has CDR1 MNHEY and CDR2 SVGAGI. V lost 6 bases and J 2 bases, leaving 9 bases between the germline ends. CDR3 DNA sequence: TGTGCCAGCAGCCGGGGGACCACAGATACGCAGTATTTT. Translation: CASSRGTTDTQYF.

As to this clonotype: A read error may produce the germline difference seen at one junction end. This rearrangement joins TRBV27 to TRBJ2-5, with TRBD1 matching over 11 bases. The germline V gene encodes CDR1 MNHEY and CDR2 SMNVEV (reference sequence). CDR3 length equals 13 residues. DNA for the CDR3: TGTGCCAGCATGGGACAGGGGGGGGACGTCCAGTATTTC. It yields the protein CASMGQGGDVQYF.

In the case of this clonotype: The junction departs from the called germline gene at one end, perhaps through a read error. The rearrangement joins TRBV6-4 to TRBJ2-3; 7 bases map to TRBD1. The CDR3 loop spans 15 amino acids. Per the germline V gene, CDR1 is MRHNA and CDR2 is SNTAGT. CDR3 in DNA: TGTGCCAGCAGTGACTCCAAAGGGGGCACAGAGACGCAGTACTTT. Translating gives CASSDSKGGTETQYF.

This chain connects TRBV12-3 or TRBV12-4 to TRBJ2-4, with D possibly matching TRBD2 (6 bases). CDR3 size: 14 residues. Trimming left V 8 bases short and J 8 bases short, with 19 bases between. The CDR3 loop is CASQTPEGEDIQYF. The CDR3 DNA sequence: TGTGCCAGCCAAACCCCCGAAGGGGAGGACATTCAGTACTTC.

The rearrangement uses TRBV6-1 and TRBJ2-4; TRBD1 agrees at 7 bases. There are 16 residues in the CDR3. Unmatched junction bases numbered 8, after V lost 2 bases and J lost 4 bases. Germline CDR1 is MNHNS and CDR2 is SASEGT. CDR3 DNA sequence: TGTGCCAGCAGTGAACTCTTTGGGACAGAGAAAAACATTCAGTACTTC. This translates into CASSELFGTEKNIQYF.

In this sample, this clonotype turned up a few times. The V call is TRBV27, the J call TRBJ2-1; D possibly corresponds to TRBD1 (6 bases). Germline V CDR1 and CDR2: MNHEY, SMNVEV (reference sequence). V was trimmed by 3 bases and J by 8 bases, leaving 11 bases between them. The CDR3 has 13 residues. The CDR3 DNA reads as TGTGCCAGCAGTTTCATTTACAGGGATGAGCAGTTCTTC. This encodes CASSFIYRDEQFF.